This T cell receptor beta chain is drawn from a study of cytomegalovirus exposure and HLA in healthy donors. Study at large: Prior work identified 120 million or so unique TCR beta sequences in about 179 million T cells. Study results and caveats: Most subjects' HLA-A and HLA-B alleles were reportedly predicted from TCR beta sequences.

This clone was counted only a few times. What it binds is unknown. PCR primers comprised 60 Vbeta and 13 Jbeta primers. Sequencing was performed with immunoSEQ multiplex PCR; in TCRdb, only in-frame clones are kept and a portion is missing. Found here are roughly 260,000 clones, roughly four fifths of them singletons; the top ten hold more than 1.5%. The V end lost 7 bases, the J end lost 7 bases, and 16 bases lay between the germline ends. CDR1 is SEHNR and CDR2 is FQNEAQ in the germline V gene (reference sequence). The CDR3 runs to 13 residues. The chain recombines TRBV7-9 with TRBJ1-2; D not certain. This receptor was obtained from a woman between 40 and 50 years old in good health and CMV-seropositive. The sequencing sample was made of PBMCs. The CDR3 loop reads CASNPTFGSGYTF. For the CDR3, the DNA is TGTGCCAGCAACCCTACCTTTGGTAGTGGCTACACCTTC.